This T cell receptor beta chain was documented in a study of technical replicates of blood from several donors. CDR3 length: 14 amino acids. After removal of 4 bases from V and 2 bases from J, the junction contained 6 bases not matched to a gene. The germline V gene has CDR1 SGHRS and CDR2 YFSETQ. Data came from immunoSEQ multiplex PCR; TCRdb stores just in-frame clones and leaves some out. The table lists over 10,000 clones, around 92% of them singletons, with 6.5% to 8% in the top ten. This sequence joins TRBV5-1 and TRBJ2-7; 7 bases match TRBD1. The material sequenced was PBMCs. The clonotype was recovered from a human donor in good health. CDR3 DNA: TGCGCCAGCAGCCCGTCGACAGGGCCCTACGAGCAGTACTTC. This gives the protein CASSPSTGPYEQYF.